A selection of T cell receptor beta chains follows, all from one sample in a study of T cells after yellow fever vaccination. TCRdb redid the calling of the 5' RACE reads with MiXCR, one entry per CDR3 protein. Of some 400,000 distinct CDR3 sequences in the sample, about 17% are singletons; the top ten hold 15% to 20%. The material sequenced was PBMCs, taken before the yellow fever booster vaccination. The receptors come from a man aged 18 to 29 who received the YFV17D yellow fever vaccine. Each CDR3 is given with its conserved first and last residue. The order of the fields is clone size, D gene, V gene, J gene, CDR3 protein, CDR3 DNA. D genes are given only for firm matches. Where a row states a size, it is once, few, many or the class of an expanded clone; other rows omit it.

many	NA	TRBV20-1	TRBJ2-1	CSALRGAISYNEQFF	TGCAGTGCTCTCCGGGGGGCTATCTCCTACAATGAGCAGTTCTTC
NA	NA	TRBV7-9	TRBJ2-5	CASSLMAGRETQYF	TGTGCCAGCAGCTTAATGGCGGGGCGGGAGACCCAGTACTTC
few	TRBD2	TRBV7-2	TRBJ2-3	CASSSATSRSSTDTQYF	TGTGCCAGCAGCTCCGCGACTAGCCGCTCTAGCACAGATACGCAGTATTTT
NA	NA	TRBV11-1	TRBJ2-1	CASSFEHSSYNEQFF	TGTGCCAGCAGCTTCGAGCACAGCTCCTACAATGAGCAGTTCTTC
NA	TRBD2	TRBV4-3	TRBJ2-3	CASSQTSGGVPDTQYF	TGCGCCAGCAGCCAGACTAGCGGGGGAGTTCCAGATACGCAGTATTTT
few	NA	TRBV5-6	TRBJ1-2	CASSLFRVTNYGYTF	TGTGCCAGCAGCTTGTTTAGGGTGACTAACTATGGCTACACCTTC
NA	TRBD2	TRBV7-2	TRBJ2-7	CASSIRGLAGAEQYF	TGTGCCAGCAGCATAAGAGGACTAGCGGGGGCGGAGCAGTACTTC
few	NA	TRBV7-9	TRBJ2-1	CASSPLLRGGIQPFYNEQFF	TGTGCCAGCAGCCCCCTTTTGAGGGGGGGTATTCAGCCGTTCTACAATGAGCAGTTCTTC
NA	NA	TRBV5-1	TRBJ2-5	CASSSDLAGETQYF	TGCGCCAGCAGCTCGGACTTGGCTGGCGAGACCCAGTACTTC
few	NA	TRBV12-3/TRBV12-4	TRBJ2-1	CASSFPGPHNEQFF	TGTGCCAGCAGCTTCCCGGGACCGCACAATGAGCAGTTCTTC
few	TRBD2	TRBV7-8	TRBJ2-2	CASTLNRGEADTGELFF	TGTGCCAGCACCCTCAATCGGGGGGAGGCGGACACCGGGGAGCTGTTTTTT
NA	NA	TRBV12-3/TRBV12-4	TRBJ1-5	CASSPIGEGNQPQHF	TGTGCCAGCAGTCCGATAGGGGAGGGCAATCAGCCCCAGCATTTT
many	NA	TRBV7-6	TRBJ2-2	CASSLGGTANTGELFF	TGTGCCAGCAGCTTGGGCGGTACCGCGAACACCGGGGAGCTGTTTTTT
few	TRBD2	TRBV7-2	TRBJ2-5	CASSRWGGERETQYF	TGTGCCAGCAGCCGGTGGGGGGGAGAACGGGAGACCCAGTACTTC
NA	NA	TRBV6-5	TRBJ1-1	CASSYGGVLNTEAFF	TGTGCCAGCAGTTACGGCGGAGTATTGAACACTGAAGCTTTCTTT
NA	NA	TRBV3-1	TRBJ2-5	CASSLWVGEQNQETQYF	TGTGCCAGCAGCTTGTGGGTTGGGGAGCAGAACCAAGAGACCCAGTACTTC
few	NA	TRBV12-3/TRBV12-4	TRBJ2-1	CASSTLEYNEQFF	TGTGCCAGCAGTACCTTAGAGTACAATGAGCAGTTCTTC
NA	NA	TRBV7-2	TRBJ1-3	CASSLYSLGGGHTIYF	TGTGCCAGCAGCTTATATAGCCTCGGGGGCGGGCACACCATATATTTT
NA	NA	TRBV20-1	TRBJ2-5	CSASPRRGTETQYF	TGCAGCGCCTCTCCCCGTCGGGGTACGGAGACCCAGTACTTC
NA	NA	TRBV4-1	TRBJ1-5	CASSLRGVSNQPQHF	TGCGCCAGCAGCCTTAGAGGGGTTAGCAATCAGCCCCAGCATTTT
few	NA	TRBV11-2	TRBJ2-2	CASSSGVSAGELFF	TGTGCCAGCAGCTCCGGGGTCAGCGCCGGGGAGCTGTTTTTT
NA	NA	TRBV7-2	TRBJ1-2	CASSFLTASGYGYTF	TGTGCCAGCAGCTTCTTGACCGCCTCGGGCTATGGCTACACCTTC
few	TRBD1	TRBV2	TRBJ1-1	CASRVRQGGRTEAFF	TGTGCCAGCAGAGTCAGACAGGGGGGGAGGACTGAAGCTTTCTTT
NA	NA	TRBV7-2	TRBJ1-1	CASSPRRDPTEAFF	TGTGCCAGCAGCCCCCGTCGTGATCCCACTGAAGCTTTCTTT
NA	NA	TRBV5-1	TRBJ2-7	CASSLDVGISYEQYF	TGCGCCAGCAGCTTGGATGTAGGAATCTCCTACGAGCAGTACTTC
few	TRBD1	TRBV29-1	TRBJ2-5	CSADRGQGETQYF	TGCAGCGCCGACAGGGGCCAGGGGGAGACCCAGTACTTC
NA	NA	TRBV20-1	TRBJ1-3	CSAIPPGNTIYF	TGCAGTGCAATACCGCCGGGGAACACCATATATTTT
NA	TRBD2	TRBV6-2/TRBV6-3	TRBJ2-3	CASSYWAGGSTDTQYF	TGTGCCAGCAGTTACTGGGCGGGGGGAAGCACAGATACGCAGTATTTT
NA	TRBD2	TRBV12-3/TRBV12-4	TRBJ2-2	CASSHSGGPGTGELFF	TGTGCCAGCAGTCATAGCGGGGGGCCAGGAACCGGGGAGCTGTTTTTT
many	NA	TRBV5-1	TRBJ1-2	CASSLAQEQYGYTF	TGCGCCAGCAGCTTGGCCCAGGAGCAGTATGGCTACACCTTC
once	NA	TRBV7-3	TRBJ1-1	CASRVEARNTEAFF	TGTGCCAGCCGGGTGGAGGCGCGGAACACTGAAGCTTTCTTT
NA	NA	TRBV2	TRBJ1-5	CASSESLGGPQHF	TGTGCCAGCAGTGAAAGTCTGGGAGGGCCCCAGCATTTT
NA	TRBD1	TRBV20-1	TRBJ2-3	CSAVGRGGTGSDTQYF	TGCAGTGCCGTAGGACGGGGCGGGACAGGGTCAGATACGCAGTATTTT
NA	TRBD2	TRBV7-2	TRBJ2-1	CASSLSEGLAGGGQFF	TGTGCCAGCAGCTTATCCGAGGGACTAGCGGGGGGAGGGCAGTTCTTC
NA	TRBD1	TRBV2	TRBJ1-5	CASSEDRGNQPQHF	TGTGCCAGCAGTGAGGACAGGGGCAATCAGCCCCAGCATTTT
few	TRBD1	TRBV12-3/TRBV12-4	TRBJ1-1	CASSLWDRVTEAFF	TGTGCCAGCAGTTTGTGGGACAGGGTAACTGAAGCTTTCTTT
few	NA	TRBV28	TRBJ1-2	CASRSNWVYGYTF	TGTGCCAGCAGATCCAACTGGGTTTATGGCTACACCTTC
many	NA	TRBV4-3	TRBJ2-4	CASSLGSRGIQYF	TGCGCCAGCAGCCTGGGATCACGGGGCATTCAGTACTTC
NA	NA	TRBV4-2	TRBJ1-5	CASSQGGDNQPQHF	TGTGCCAGCAGCCAAGGGGGGGACAATCAGCCCCAGCATTTT
NA	NA	TRBV27	TRBJ1-1	CASALGGAWGEAFF	TGTGCCAGTGCCCTGGGGGGGGCCTGGGGTGAAGCTTTCTTT
NA	NA	TRBV6-2/TRBV6-3	TRBJ2-2	CASSPGRGLNGELFF	TGTGCCAGCAGTCCCGGCCGGGGGCTTAACGGGGAGCTGTTTTTT
NA	NA	TRBV6-5	TRBJ2-1	CASSYSSNSYNEQFF	TGTGCCAGCAGTTACTCGAGTAACAGCTACAATGAGCAGTTCTTC
NA	TRBD1	TRBV5-6	TRBJ2-2	CASSPRQGANTGELFF	TGTGCCAGCAGCCCTCGACAGGGGGCGAACACCGGGGAGCTGTTTTTT
NA	NA	TRBV7-9	TRBJ1-1	CASSARDGSDTEAFF	TGTGCCAGCAGCGCCCGGGACGGCAGCGATACTGAAGCTTTCTTT
many	NA	TRBV18	TRBJ1-5	CASSLVSNQPQHF	TGTGCCAGCTCACTGGTCAGCAATCAGCCCCAGCATTTT
few	NA	TRBV28	TRBJ2-5	CATLRGGVETQYF	TGTGCCACCCTGAGGGGGGGGGTGGAGACCCAGTACTTC
few	NA	TRBV5-1	TRBJ1-4	CASSGGVQGEKLFF	TGCGCCAGCAGCGGCGGGGTCCAGGGGGAAAAACTGTTTTTT
few	NA	TRBV20-1	TRBJ2-7	CSARSRATAYEQYF	TGCAGTGCTAGAAGTAGGGCGACAGCTTACGAGCAGTACTTC
few	NA	TRBV21-1	TRBJ2-6	CASSSRGPSGANVLTF	TGTGCCAGCAGCTCCAGGGGGCCCTCTGGGGCCAACGTCCTGACTTTC
once	NA	TRBV7-2	TRBJ2-3	CASSLGADRKTDTQYF	TGTGCCAGCAGCCTAGGGGCCGACAGGAAAACAGATACGCAGTATTTT
NA	TRBD1	TRBV6-1	TRBJ1-6	CASTREARGLGNSPLHF	TGTGCCAGCACCCGAGAAGCCAGGGGGCTGGGGAATTCACCCCTCCACTTT
NA	TRBD2	TRBV7-2	TRBJ2-1	CASSLKAGGRNEQFF	TGTGCCAGCAGCTTAAAAGCGGGGGGGCGCAATGAGCAGTTCTTC
NA	NA	TRBV4-3	TRBJ1-5	CASSQDHVSGNQPQHF	TGCGCCAGCAGCCAAGATCATGTCTCAGGGAATCAGCCCCAGCATTTT